Given below is one T cell receptor (beta chain) in context. As yet, its antigen is unknown. A much bigger clone sits one base away, suggesting this may be a read error. The data originate from a study of blood T cells in healthy people across ages. General study points: Age advanced and TCR beta diversity per million T cells fell, roughly linearly.

CDR1 SQVTM and CDR2 ANQGSEA come from the germline V gene. The CDR3 is made up of 14 amino acids. It was with a sample-barcoded 5' primer and a J-beta primer mix that a second PCR of roughly 7 to 12 cycles was run. TCRdb independently ran MiXCR on the 5' RACE reads; one entry per CDR3 protein. The repertoire holds roughly 790,000 distinct CDR3 sequences, with 43% as singletons. Samples had at least 6.5 million PBMCs isolated from them. Specimen: blood. The source of this sequence is a woman between 55 and 75 years old in good health. The chain couples TRBV29-1 to TRBJ2-1; D is undetermined. Near its end, the DNA agrees better with TRBJ2-7, so the J call may be wrong. The CDR3 DNA reads TGCAGCGTTGAATTTCCCAGCTCCTACAATGAGCAGTACTTC. Its protein product is CSVEFPSSYNEQYF.